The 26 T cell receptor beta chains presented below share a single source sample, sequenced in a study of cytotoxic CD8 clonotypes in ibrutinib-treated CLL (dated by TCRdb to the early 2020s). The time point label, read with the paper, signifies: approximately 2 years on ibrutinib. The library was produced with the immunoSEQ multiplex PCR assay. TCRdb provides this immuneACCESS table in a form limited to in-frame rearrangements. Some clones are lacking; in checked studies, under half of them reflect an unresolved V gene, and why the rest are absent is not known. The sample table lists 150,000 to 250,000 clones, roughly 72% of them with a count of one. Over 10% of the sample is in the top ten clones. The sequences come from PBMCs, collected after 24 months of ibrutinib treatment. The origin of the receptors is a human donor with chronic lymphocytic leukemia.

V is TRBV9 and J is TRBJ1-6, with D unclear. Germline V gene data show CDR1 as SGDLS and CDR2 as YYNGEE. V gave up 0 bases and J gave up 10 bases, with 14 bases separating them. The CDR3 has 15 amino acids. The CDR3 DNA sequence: TGTGCCAGCAGCGTAGGTGAAGGGATCGTATCACCCCTCCACTTT. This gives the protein CASSVGEGIVSPLHF.

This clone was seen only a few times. The CDR3 nucleotides read TGTGCCACCTTTTCGGGACAGGGGTTCCAAGAGACCCAGTACTTC. Its translation: CATFSGQGFQETQYF. The rearrangement links TRBV2 to TRBJ2-5, with 10 bases matching TRBD1. This CDR3 is built from 15 residues. The V and J ends lost 10 bases and 1 base, in that order; junction bases with no gene match: 9. The germline V gene has CDR1 SNHLY and CDR2 FYNNEI.

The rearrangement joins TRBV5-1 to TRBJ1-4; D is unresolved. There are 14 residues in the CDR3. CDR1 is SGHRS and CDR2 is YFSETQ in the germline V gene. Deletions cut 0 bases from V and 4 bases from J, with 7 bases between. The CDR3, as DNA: TGCGCCAGCAGCTTGGGCCAGGATAATGAAAAACTGTTTTTT. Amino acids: CASSLGQDNEKLFF.

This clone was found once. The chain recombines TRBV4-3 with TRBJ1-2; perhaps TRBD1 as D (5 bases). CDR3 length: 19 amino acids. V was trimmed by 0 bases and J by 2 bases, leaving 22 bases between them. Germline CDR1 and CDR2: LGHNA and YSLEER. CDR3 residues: CASSQDIYPGGTTNYGYTF. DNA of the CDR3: TGCGCCAGCAGCCAAGATATATACCCGGGGGGAACCACCAACTATGGCTACACCTTC.

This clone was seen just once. CDR3 DNA: TGCGCCAGCAGCTGGACCCGGGGGAGCGAGCAGTACTTC. Protein: CASSWTRGSEQYF. The chain carries TRBV5-1 and TRBJ2-7, with a possible D match to TRBD2 (6 bases). The V gene's germline CDR1 is SGHRS and CDR2 YFSETQ. The CDR3 sequence is 13 residues long. V lost 3 bases and J lost 6, with 13 bases in between.

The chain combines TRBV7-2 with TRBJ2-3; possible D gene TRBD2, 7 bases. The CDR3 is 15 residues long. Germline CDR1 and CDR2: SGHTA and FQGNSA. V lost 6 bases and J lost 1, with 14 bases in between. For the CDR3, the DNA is TGTGCCAGCAGTTTTGGCGGGGGCCGCACAGATACGCAGTATTTT. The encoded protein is CASSFGGGRTDTQYF.

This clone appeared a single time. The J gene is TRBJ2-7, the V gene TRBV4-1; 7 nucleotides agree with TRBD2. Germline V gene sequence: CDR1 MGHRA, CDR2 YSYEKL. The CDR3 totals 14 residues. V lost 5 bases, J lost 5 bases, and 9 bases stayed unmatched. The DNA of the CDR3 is TGCGCCAGCAGCTTAGGGACTATGGGTGACGAGCAGTACTTC. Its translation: CASSLGTMGDEQYF.

This CDR3 reads CASSSVQERQTDTQYF. CDR3 sequence (DNA): TGTGCCAGCAGCTCCGTCCAGGAGCGCCAGACAGATACGCAGTATTTT. This chain connects TRBV7-9 to TRBJ2-3; no clear D gene. The CDR3 sequence is 16 residues long. The V and J ends lost 4 bases and 3 bases respectively, with 17 bases between them. The germline CDR1 and CDR2 sequences are SEHNR and FQNEAQ (reference sequence). The full variable domain, in which reference TRBV7-9 and TRBJ2-3 provide the parts outside the CDR3, is DTGVSQNPRHKITKRGQNVTFRCDPISEHNRLYWYRQTLGQGPEFLTYFQNEAQLEKSRLLSDRFSAERPKGSFSTLEIQRTEQGDSAMYLCASSSVQERQTDTQYFGPGTRLTVL.

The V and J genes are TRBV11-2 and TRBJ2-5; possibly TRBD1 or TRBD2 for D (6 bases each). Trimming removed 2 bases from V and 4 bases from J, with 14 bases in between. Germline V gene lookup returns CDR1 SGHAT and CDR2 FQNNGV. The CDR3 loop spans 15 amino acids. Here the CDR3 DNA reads TGTGCCAGCAGCTTACCGGGGGCGGTGGTAGAGACCCAGTACTTC. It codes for CASSLPGAVVETQYF. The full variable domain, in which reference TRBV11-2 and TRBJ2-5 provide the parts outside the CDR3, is EAGVAQSPRYKIIEKRQSVAFWCNPISGHATLYWYQQILGQGPKLLIQFQNNGVVDDSQLPKDRFSAERLKGVDSTLKIQPAKLEDSAVYLCASSLPGAVVETQYFGPGTRLLVL.

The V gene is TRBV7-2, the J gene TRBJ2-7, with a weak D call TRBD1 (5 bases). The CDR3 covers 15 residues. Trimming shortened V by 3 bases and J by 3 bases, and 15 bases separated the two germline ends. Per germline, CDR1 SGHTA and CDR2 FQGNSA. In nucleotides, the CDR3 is TGTGCCAGCAGCTTCACGCCCGACAGAGACTACGAGCAGTACTTC. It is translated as CASSFTPDRDYEQYF.

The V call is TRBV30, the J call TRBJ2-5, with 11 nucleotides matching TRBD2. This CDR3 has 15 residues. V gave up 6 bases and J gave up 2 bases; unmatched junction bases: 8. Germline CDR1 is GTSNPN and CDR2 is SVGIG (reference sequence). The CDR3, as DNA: TGTGCCTGCCAACCCGGGACTAGCGGACAAGAGACCCAGTACTTC. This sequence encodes CACQPGTSGQETQYF.

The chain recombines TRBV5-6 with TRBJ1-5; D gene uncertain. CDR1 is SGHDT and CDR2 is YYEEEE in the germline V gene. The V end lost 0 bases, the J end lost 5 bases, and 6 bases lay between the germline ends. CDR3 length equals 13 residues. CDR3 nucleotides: TGTGCCAGCAGCTTGGCCGGGGATCAGCCCCAGCATTTT. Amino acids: CASSLAGDQPQHF.

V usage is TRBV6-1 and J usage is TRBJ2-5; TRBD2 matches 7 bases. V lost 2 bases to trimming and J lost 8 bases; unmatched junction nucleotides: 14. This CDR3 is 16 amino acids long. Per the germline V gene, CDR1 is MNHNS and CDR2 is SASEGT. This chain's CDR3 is CASSEKAGSPGGTQYF. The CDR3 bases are TGTGCCAGCAGTGAAAAAGCGGGGAGCCCCGGGGGTACCCAGTACTTC.

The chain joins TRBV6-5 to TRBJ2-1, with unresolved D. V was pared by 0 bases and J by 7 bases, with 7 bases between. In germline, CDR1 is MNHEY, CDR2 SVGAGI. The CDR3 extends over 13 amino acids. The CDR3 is CASSYSFLNEQFF. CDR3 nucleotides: TGTGCCAGCAGTTACTCGTTCCTGAATGAGCAGTTCTTC.

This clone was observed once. The CDR3 loop is CAWSDRPGQGYTF. In nucleotides, the CDR3 is TGTGCCTGGAGTGACCGACCCGGCCAAGGCTACACCTTC. V gene TRBV30 combines with J gene TRBJ1-2; D remains unclear. CDR3 length equals 13 residues. V was clipped by 1 base and J by 8 bases, with 14 bases between them. Germline V gene sequence: CDR1 GTSNPN, CDR2 SVGIG (reference sequence).

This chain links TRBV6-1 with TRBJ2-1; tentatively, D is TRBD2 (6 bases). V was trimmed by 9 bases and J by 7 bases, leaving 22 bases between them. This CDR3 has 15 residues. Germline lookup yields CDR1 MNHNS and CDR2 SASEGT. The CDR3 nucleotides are TGTGCCAGTAGAGACAGTGGGCGGGAATATAATGAGCAGTTCTTC. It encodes CASRDSGREYNEQFF.

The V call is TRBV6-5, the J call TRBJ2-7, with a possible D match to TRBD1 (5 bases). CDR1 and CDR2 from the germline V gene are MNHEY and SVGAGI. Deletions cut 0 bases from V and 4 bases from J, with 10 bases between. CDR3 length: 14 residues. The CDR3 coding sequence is TGTGCCAGCAGTTACTCCCAGGGAAGTTACGAGCAGTACTTC. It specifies CASSYSQGSYEQYF.

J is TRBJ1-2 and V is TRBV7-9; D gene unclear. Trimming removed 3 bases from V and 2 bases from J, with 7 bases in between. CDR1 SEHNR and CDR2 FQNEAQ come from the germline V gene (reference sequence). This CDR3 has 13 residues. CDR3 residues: CASSFPQNYGYTF. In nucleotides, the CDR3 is TGTGCCAGCAGCTTTCCGCAGAACTATGGCTACACCTTC.

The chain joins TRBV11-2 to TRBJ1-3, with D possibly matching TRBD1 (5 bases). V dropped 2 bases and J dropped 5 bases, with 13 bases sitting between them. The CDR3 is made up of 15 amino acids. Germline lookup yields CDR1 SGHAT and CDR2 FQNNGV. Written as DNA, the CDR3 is TGTGCCAGCAGCTTACGGCGCACAGGACGAAACACCATATATTTT. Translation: CASSLRRTGRNTIYF.

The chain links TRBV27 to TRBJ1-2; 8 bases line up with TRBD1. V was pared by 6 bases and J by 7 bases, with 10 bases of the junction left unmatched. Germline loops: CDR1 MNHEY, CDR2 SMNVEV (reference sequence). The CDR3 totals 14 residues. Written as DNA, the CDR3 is TGTGCCAGCAGGCCCTCCGGCAGGGGGCTTGGCTACACCTTC. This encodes CASRPSGRGLGYTF.

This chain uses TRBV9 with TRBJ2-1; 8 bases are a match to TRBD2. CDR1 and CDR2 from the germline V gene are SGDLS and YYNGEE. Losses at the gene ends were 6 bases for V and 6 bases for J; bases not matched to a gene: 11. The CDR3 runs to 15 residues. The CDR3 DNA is TGTGCCAGCACGCTAGGAGGAGCGGGGGCCAATGAGCAGTTCTTC. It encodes CASTLGGAGANEQFF.

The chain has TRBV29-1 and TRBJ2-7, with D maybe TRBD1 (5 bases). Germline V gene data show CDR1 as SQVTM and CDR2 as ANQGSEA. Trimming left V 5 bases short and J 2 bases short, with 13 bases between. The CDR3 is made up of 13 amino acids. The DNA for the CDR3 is TGCAGCGTTACATCGACAGTCACCTACGAGCAGTACTTC. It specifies CSVTSTVTYEQYF.

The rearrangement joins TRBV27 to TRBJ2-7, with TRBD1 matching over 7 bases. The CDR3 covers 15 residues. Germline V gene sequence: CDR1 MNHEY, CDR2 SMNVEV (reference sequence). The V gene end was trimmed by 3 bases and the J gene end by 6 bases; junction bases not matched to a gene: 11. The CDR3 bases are TGTGCCAGCAGTTTTGAGGGGGACAGTCTGGGCGAGCAGTACTTC. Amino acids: CASSFEGDSLGEQYF.

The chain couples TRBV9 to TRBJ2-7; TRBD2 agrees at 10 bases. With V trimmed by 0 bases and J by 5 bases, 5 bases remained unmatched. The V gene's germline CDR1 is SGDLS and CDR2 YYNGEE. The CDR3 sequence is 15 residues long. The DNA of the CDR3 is TGTGCCAGCAGCGTAGAGCTAGCGGGAGTGGACGAGCAGTACTTC. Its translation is CASSVELAGVDEQYF.

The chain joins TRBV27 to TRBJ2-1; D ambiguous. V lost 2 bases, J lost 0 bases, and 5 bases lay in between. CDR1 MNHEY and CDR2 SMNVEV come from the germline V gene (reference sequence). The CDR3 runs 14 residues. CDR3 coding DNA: TGTGCCAGCAGTTTAAAAAGCTCCTACAATGAGCAGTTCTTC. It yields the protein CASSLKSSYNEQFF.

CDR3 nucleotide sequence: TGCGCCAGCAGCCAAGTCCCCATGAGCTCACATGAGCAGTTCTTC. This gives the protein CASSQVPMSSHEQFF. J is TRBJ2-1 and V is TRBV4-1; D is undetermined. This CDR3 has 15 amino acids. The germline gives CDR1 MGHRA, CDR2 YSYEKL. Trimming cost V 1 base and J 8 bases, with 15 bases left between them.